These T cell receptor beta chains were read from a single sample in a study of blood T cell repertoires in COVID-19. Profiled with immunoSEQ multiplex PCR; TCRdb holds only in-frame clones, not every one. The sample has over 200,000 clones; approximately 86% are singletons. The source material was peripheral blood. The source is a woman aged 25 to 39 with COVID-19, enrolled during active disease. CDR3s include the opening cysteine and the closing phenylalanine or tryptophan. The D gene is left open where the match is weak. Expanded clones are given a class, and other clones once, few, many or no size at all.

CASSTTGIRGDTIYF TGTGCCAGCAGTACAACAGGGATTCGAGGGGACACCATATATTTT - TRBJ1-3 - TRBV2
CASSLGYANEQYF TGTGCCAGCAGCTTAGGATACGCTAACGAGCAGTACTTC - TRBJ2-7 - TRBV11-2
CASSLLGQRKYGYTF TGTGCCAGCAGTTTATTGGGACAGAGGAAGTATGGCTACACCTTC few TRBJ1-2 TRBD1 TRBV28
CASSFSGGMGTQYF TGTGCCAGCAGCTTCTCAGGGGGCATGGGTACGCAGTATTTT - TRBJ2-3 TRBD1 TRBV5-8
CASSHWDRGPTDTQYF TGTGCCAGCAGCCATTGGGACAGGGGACCCACAGATACGCAGTATTTT - TRBJ2-3 TRBD1 TRBV4-2
CAWSVSGGNSPLHF TGTGCCTGGAGTGTCTCGGGGGGGAATTCACCCCTCCACTTT - TRBJ1-6 - TRBV30
CATSDLLTQYF TGTGCCACCAGTGATTTGCTAACCCAGTACTTC - TRBJ2-5 - TRBV24-1
CASRYNGRGTSTDTQYF TGTGCCAGCAGATATAATGGGAGGGGTACTAGCACAGATACGCAGTATTTT few TRBJ2-3 TRBD2 TRBV25-1
CASSPGTQNYEQYF TGCGCCAGCAGCCCCGGGACTCAGAACTACGAGCAGTACTTC once TRBJ2-7 - TRBV5-1
CASSPYPLAGVNEQFF TGTGCCAGCTCCCCTTATCCACTAGCGGGAGTAAATGAGCAGTTCTTC few TRBJ2-1 TRBD2 TRBV18
CASSSPGTGASGAFF TGTGCCAGCAGTTCACCTGGGACAGGGGCTTCTGGCGCTTTCTTT - TRBJ1-1 TRBD1 TRBV6-2/TRBV6-3
CASSLRGFYEKLFF TGTGCCAGCAGCCTCAGGGGATTCTATGAAAAACTGTTTTTT once TRBJ1-4 - TRBV7-9
CASSEGLRGYEQYF TGCGCCAGCAGTGAAGGGCTCCGCGGGTACGAGCAGTACTTC few TRBJ2-7 - TRBV10-2
CASSPLANYEQYF TGTGCCAGCAGCCCCCTAGCGAACTACGAGCAGTACTTC - TRBJ2-7 - TRBV2
CASSQRGTGELFF TGCGCCAGCAGCCAAAGGGGCACCGGGGAGCTGTTTTTT - TRBJ2-2 - TRBV4-3
CASSFRQGAHNEQFF TGTGCCAGCAGCTTCCGACAGGGGGCCCACAATGAGCAGTTCTTC few TRBJ2-1 TRBD1 TRBV5-4
CASSRERGRSTDTQYF TGCGCCAGCTCACGTGAGCGGGGGCGCAGCACAGATACGCAGTATTTT - TRBJ2-3 TRBD2 TRBV5-1
CASSQDRGVIYGYTF TGCGCCAGCAGCCAAGATCGGGGGGTTATCTATGGCTACACCTTC - TRBJ1-2 - TRBV4-3
CASSLGTGSTGELFF TGTGCCAGCAGTTTGGGGACAGGGTCCACCGGGGAGCTGTTTTTT few TRBJ2-2 TRBD1 TRBV27
CASSPSNRGIYEQYF TGCGCCAGCAGCCCCAGCAATAGGGGGATATACGAGCAGTACTTC - TRBJ2-7 - TRBV5-1
CASRKLAGASTDTQYF TGTGCCAGCAGGAAACTAGCGGGTGCTAGCACAGATACGCAGTATTTT - TRBJ2-3 TRBD2 TRBV2
CASSFPGTGGNEQFF TGTGCCAGCAGCTTCCCCGGGACAGGGGGTAATGAGCAGTTCTTC - TRBJ2-1 TRBD1 TRBV5-6
CASSSDTAGYVQFF TGTGCCAGCAGCTCGGACACGGCCGGTTACGTGCAGTTCTTC - TRBJ2-1 - TRBV7-2
CASSEIHGGTSYEQYF TGTGCCAGCAGTGAAATACACGGGGGGACCTCCTACGAGCAGTACTTC - TRBJ2-7 TRBD2 TRBV25-1
CASSLNAGGDEQYF TGTGCCAGCAGCTTAAACGCGGGAGGTGACGAGCAGTACTTC once TRBJ2-7 TRBD2 TRBV7-3
CASSFLTGNQETQYF TGTGCCAGCAGCTTCCTGACAGGGAACCAAGAGACCCAGTACTTC - TRBJ2-5 TRBD1 TRBV7-9
CASSPGTGAYEQYF TGTGCCAGCAGTCCCGGGACAGGGGCCTACGAGCAGTACTTC - TRBJ2-7 TRBD1 TRBV3-1/TRBV3-2
CASSPWTGQGVNQPQHF TGTGCCAGCAGCCCTTGGACGGGACAGGGAGTAAATCAGCCCCAGCATTTT once TRBJ1-5 TRBD1 TRBV6-2/TRBV6-3
CASSKAGQGREQFF TGTGCCAGCTCAAAGGCGGGACAGGGCCGTGAGCAGTTCTTC - TRBJ2-1 TRBD1 TRBV18
CASSLQGVSTDTQYF TGTGCCAGCAGTCTACAGGGGGTTAGCACAGATACGCAGTATTTT - TRBJ2-3 TRBD1 TRBV2
CASSLSAGGPVLAQETQYF TGTGCCAGCAGTTTATCAGCGGGGGGGCCGGTTTTGGCTCAAGAGACCCAGTACTTC - TRBJ2-5 TRBD2 TRBV28
CASSIGEAGANVLTF TGCGCCAGCAGCATCGGGGAAGCTGGGGCCAACGTCCTGACTTTC - TRBJ2-6 - TRBV5-1
CASSIEAGRGEQFF TGTGCCAGTAGTATAGAGGCAGGGCGGGGTGAGCAGTTCTTC - TRBJ2-1 - TRBV19
CASSPDRAANSPLHF TGCGCCAGCAGCCCGGACAGGGCCGCTAATTCACCCCTCCACTTT once TRBJ1-6 TRBD1 TRBV4-3
CASSSYSGVLGEQYF TGTGCCAGCAGCTCATACTCCGGGGTCCTCGGTGAGCAGTACTTC once TRBJ2-7 - TRBV5-4
CASSLKGNEQFF TGTGCCAGCAGCTTGAAGGGGAATGAGCAGTTCTTC - TRBJ2-1 - TRBV7-9
CASSRGLLAPHGYTF TGTGCCAGTAGCCGAGGTCTTTTAGCCCCTCATGGCTACACCTTC - TRBJ1-2 - TRBV19
CASSDDQPGYGYTF TGTGCCAGTAGTGACGACCAACCAGGCTATGGCTACACCTTC once TRBJ1-2 - TRBV19
CASSSGDSGTYEQYF TGTGCCAGCAGCTCGGGGGACAGTGGAACCTACGAGCAGTACTTC few TRBJ2-7 - TRBV9
CASSSYLQGENTIYF TGTGCCAGCAGTTCTTATCTACAGGGGGAAAACACCATATATTTT - TRBJ1-3 TRBD1 TRBV6-5
CASSLRAGRGKDYNEQFF TGTGCCAGCAGCTTAAGGGCAGGGCGCGGGAAGGATTACAATGAGCAGTTCTTC - TRBJ2-1 - TRBV7-3
CASSLIWGNTEAFF TGTGCCAGCAGCTTGATATGGGGCAACACTGAAGCTTTCTTT - TRBJ1-1 - TRBV5-6
CASTPPGGQPQHF TGTGCCAGCACCCCCCCTGGCGGGCAGCCCCAGCATTTT - TRBJ1-5 - TRBV6-5
CAITAGDGYTF TGTGCCATCACGGCGGGAGATGGCTACACCTTC - TRBJ1-2 - TRBV10-3
CASSKKALDRGRPNYGYTF TGTGCCAGCAGCAAAAAAGCCCTAGACAGGGGCAGACCTAACTATGGCTACACCTTC - TRBJ1-2 - TRBV21-1
CASSQDRTMGLDTEAFF TGCGCCAGCAGCCAAGATCGGACCATGGGGCTTGACACTGAAGCTTTCTTT - TRBJ1-1 - TRBV4-3
CASSLTQAYNEQFF TGTGCCAGCAGTTTAACCCAGGCCTACAATGAGCAGTTCTTC - TRBJ2-1 - TRBV27
CASSLSGTGAAEQYF TGCGCCAGCAGCTTGTCCGGGACAGGGGCGGCCGAGCAGTACTTC once TRBJ2-7 TRBD1 TRBV5-1
CASSPLQESSYNSPLHF TGTGCCAGCTCACCACTACAGGAGAGCTCCTATAATTCACCCCTCCACTTT - TRBJ1-6 - TRBV18
CASSQGGGINYGYTF TGTGCCAGCAGCCAAGGGGGGGGGATTAACTATGGCTACACCTTC - TRBJ1-2 - TRBV4-2
CASSDRGGDEQFF TGTGCCAGTAGCGACCGCGGGGGGGATGAGCAGTTCTTC - TRBJ2-1 TRBD2 TRBV19
CASSPTQGATGNTIYF TGTGCCAGCAGCCCAACACAGGGGGCTACGGGAAACACCATATATTTT - TRBJ1-3 TRBD1 TRBV3-1/TRBV3-2
CASSPADRGQETQYF TGTGCCAGCAGCCCGGCCGACAGGGGACAAGAGACCCAGTACTTC - TRBJ2-5 TRBD1 TRBV14
CASSLGSGDYNEQFF TGCGCCAGCAGCTTGGGTAGCGGGGACTACAATGAGCAGTTCTTC - TRBJ2-1 TRBD2 TRBV5-1